This T cell receptor beta chain stems from a study of blood T cell repertoires in COVID-19. The repertoire was sequenced with immunoSEQ multiplex PCR; TCRdb's copy has only in-frame clones and lacks some. The sample has around 170,000 clones, 80% to 90% seen once. The CDR3 length is 14 residues. The J segment lost 7 bases and the V segment lost 7 bases, leaving 8 bases of the junction unmatched. Germline CDR1 is KGHDR and CDR2 is SFDVKD. This chain connects TRBV24-1 to TRBJ1-4; 7 nucleotides line up with TRBD1. This receptor was obtained from a man aged 18 to 35 who had recovered from COVID-19. The sequenced material came from peripheral blood. The CDR3 is CATSVQGVGEKLFF. The CDR3 coding sequence is TGTGCCACCAGCGTGCAGGGGGTCGGTGAAAAACTGTTTTTT.